These T cell receptor beta chains were read from a single sample in a study of T cell responses to AZD1222 COVID-19 vaccine. The assay was immunoSEQ multiplex PCR, and TCRdb's table has in-frame clones only and misses some. The sample holds around 120,000 clones, roughly 91% seen once. The sequenced sample was peripheral blood, obtained 28 days after the second AZD1222 dose. Receptors were obtained from an adult who received the AZD1222 COVID-19 vaccine. Each CDR3 is given with its conserved first and last residue. A D gene is named only where the DNA matches it firmly. Expanded clones get a size class; other rows say once, few or many, or leave the size out.

TRBJ2-1 | TRBD2 | TRBV19 | NA | TGTGCCAGTAGTATGACTAGCGGGGGTAATGAGCAGTTCTTC | CASSMTSGGNEQFF
TRBJ2-7 | NA | TRBV11-2 | NA | TGTGCCAGCAGCTTAGGCCTATTCTACGAGCAGTACTTC | CASSLGLFYEQYF
TRBJ1-6 | NA | TRBV12-3/TRBV12-4 | NA | TGTGCCAGCAGTCCCAGGGGAAATTCACCCCTCCACTTT | CASSPRGNSPLHF
TRBJ1-1 | NA | TRBV5-1 | NA | TGCGCCAGCAGCTTTGGGTCAGGCAGGGCGAACACTGAAGCTTTCTTT | CASSFGSGRANTEAFF
TRBJ1-2 | TRBD1 | TRBV30 | NA | TGTGCCTGGAAGGGGGCCGGATCCTATGGCTACACCTTC | CAWKGAGSYGYTF
TRBJ1-1 | NA | TRBV10-3 | NA | TGTGCCATCAGTCCCCGTGCCCCATCTGGGGACACTGAAGCTTTCTTT | CAISPRAPSGDTEAFF
TRBJ2-1 | TRBD1 | TRBV4-3 | NA | TGCGCCAGCAGCCAATGGACAGGCTACAATGAGCAGTTCTTC | CASSQWTGYNEQFF
TRBJ1-4 | NA | TRBV11-2 | NA | TGTGCCAGCAGCTTAACGGGGGCTGTTACTAATGAAAAACTGTTTTTT | CASSLTGAVTNEKLFF
TRBJ2-7 | NA | TRBV7-9 | NA | TGTGCCAGCAGCTTAACATCTAGCTACGAGCAGTACTTC | CASSLTSSYEQYF
TRBJ1-1 | TRBD1 | TRBV10-3 | NA | TGTGCCATCAGTGAACCCGGGACAGGGGATGAAGCTTTCTTT | CAISEPGTGDEAFF
TRBJ1-2 | NA | TRBV10-3 | NA | TGTGCCATCAGTGATGGGGCAGGGGATGGCTACACCTTC | CAISDGAGDGYTF
TRBJ1-2 | NA | TRBV3-1/TRBV3-2 | few | TGTGCCAGCAGCCAAGCCCCTGAGGGACTCCTCCGGTTTCCCATCTATGGCTACACCTTC | CASSQAPEGLLRFPIYGYTF